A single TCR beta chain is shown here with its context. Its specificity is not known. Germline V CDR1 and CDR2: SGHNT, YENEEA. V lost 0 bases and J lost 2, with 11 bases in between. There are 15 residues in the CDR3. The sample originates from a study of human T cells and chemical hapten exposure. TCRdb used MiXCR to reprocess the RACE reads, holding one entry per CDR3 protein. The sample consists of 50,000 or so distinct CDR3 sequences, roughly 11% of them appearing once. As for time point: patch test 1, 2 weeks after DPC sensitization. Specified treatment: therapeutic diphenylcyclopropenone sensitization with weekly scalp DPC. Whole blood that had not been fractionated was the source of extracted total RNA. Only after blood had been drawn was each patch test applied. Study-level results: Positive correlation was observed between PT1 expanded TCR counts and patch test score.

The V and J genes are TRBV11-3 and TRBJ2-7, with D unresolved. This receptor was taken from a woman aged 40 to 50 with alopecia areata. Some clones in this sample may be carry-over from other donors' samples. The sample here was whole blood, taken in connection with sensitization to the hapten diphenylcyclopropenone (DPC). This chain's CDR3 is CASSLDIVRAYEQYF. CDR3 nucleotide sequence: TGTGCCAGCAGCTTAGATATAGTCCGAGCCTACGAGCAGTACTTC.